What follows describes a single T cell receptor (beta chain). What it binds is not known. This sample stems from a study of regulatory T cells in long-lasting Graves disease. Overall study context: Under 3 months of antithyroid drugs had been taken by newly diagnosed Graves' patients. Broader study findings: TCR diversity was lower in persistent Graves' patients than in newly diagnosed ones.

Described time point: newly diagnosed GD, antithyroid drugs for less than 3 months. RNA isolated from PBMCs was used to make the TCR library. This CDR3 contains 13 residues. Trimming left V 4 bases short and J 7 bases short, with 10 bases between. Germline CDR1 and CDR2: LNHDA and SQIVND (reference sequence). Construction of TCR beta libraries relied on iRepertoire HTBI primers and on Arm-PCR targeting CDR3 regions. One entry per CDR3 protein, called by TCRdb with MiXCR from the multiplex PCR reads. The sample records approximately 400,000 distinct CDR3 sequences, 15% being singletons. These data also featured in a second study, about T cells in Graves' hyperthyroidism and ophthalmopathy. This second report adds: Using the HTBI primer set, a first-round RT-PCR was run on the TCR CDR3.

The sequence came from a woman in her 30s with Graves disease. V gene TRBV19 combines with J gene TRBJ2-2; possible D gene TRBD2, 5 bases. This material consisted of peripheral blood mononuclear cells (PBMCs), taken at new diagnosis, from a patient treated with antithyroid drugs. The CDR3 DNA reads as TGTGCCAGTAGTACCACGGGGAGCGGGGAGCTGTTTTTT. Translating gives CASSTTGSGELFF.